These 19 T cell receptor beta chains were all obtained from the same sample, sequenced in a study of shared clonotypes between healthy human individuals. The naive CD8 population came from CD45RO-negative cells selected for CCR7, without terminally differentiated effector memory CD45RA+ cells. Libraries were prepared by immunoSEQ multiplex PCR; TCRdb keeps only in-frame clonotypes and omits some of them. The sample contains roughly 590,000 clones, 95% to 96% of which appear only once. The material sequenced was naive CD8+ T cells sorted from blood. The receptors come from a woman between 25 and 40 years old in good health.

The rearrangement links TRBV7-9 to TRBJ2-6, with 11 bases lining up with TRBD1. The CDR3 is 17 residues long. Germline-derived CDR1 and CDR2 are SEHNR and FQNEAQ (reference sequence). V lost 5 bases and J lost 2; bases outside the gene matches: 5. The DNA for the CDR3 is TGTGCCAGCAGCGCGGGACAGGGGGAAACTGGGGCCAACGTCCTGACTTTC. Translation: CASSAGQGETGANVLTF.

This chain connects TRBV13 to TRBJ2-7; D is ambiguous. The CDR3 runs 15 residues. Germline lookup yields CDR1 PRHDT and CDR2 FYEKMQ (reference sequence). Between the trimmed V and J ends, which lost 0 bases and 3 bases, there was a span of 12 bases. The CDR3 DNA is TGTGCCAGCAGCTTAGGGCAGCGCTCGGGCTACGAGCAGTACTTC. This codes for CASSLGQRSGYEQYF.

The rearrangement uses TRBV5-1 and TRBJ1-4; D is perhaps TRBD1 (5 bases). CDR1 SGHRS and CDR2 YFSETQ come from the germline V gene. The ends were cut back, 4 bases at V and 12 bases at J, with 13 bases in the middle. The CDR3 contains 12 residues. CDR3 nucleotides: TGCGCCAGCAGCCTCCGGGGAGGGGAACTGTTTTTT. It specifies CASSLRGGELFF.

The rearrangement joins TRBV4-1 to TRBJ2-1; perhaps TRBD2 as D (5 bases). Germline loops: CDR1 MGHRA, CDR2 YSYEKL. Deletions cut 1 base from V and 0 bases from J, with 10 bases between. The CDR3 sequence is 16 residues long. Here the CDR3 reads CASSQGQRSSYNEQFF. In DNA, the CDR3 is TGCGCCAGCAGCCAAGGGCAGCGGAGCTCCTACAATGAGCAGTTCTTC.

The chain recombines TRBV10-3 with TRBJ2-3, with D possibly matching TRBD1 (6 bases). The CDR3 is made up of 15 amino acids. The V gene lost 4 bases and the J gene lost 2 bases, with 13 bases spanning the gap. Germline-derived CDR1 and CDR2 are ENHRY and SYGVKD. CDR3 DNA sequence: TGTGCCATCAGTGTACTACAGGGACCCACAGATACGCAGTATTTT. This gives the protein CAISVLQGPTDTQYF.

V and J are TRBV19 and TRBJ2-5; 8 bases match TRBD1. The V segment lost 6 bases and the J segment 5 bases; nucleotides outside the gene matches: 8. In germline, CDR1 is LNHDA, CDR2 SQIVND (reference sequence). The CDR3 length is 14 residues. This CDR3 is CASRNRGERETQYF. The CDR3 nucleotides are TGTGCCAGTAGAAACAGGGGGGAGAGGGAGACCCAGTACTTC.

The rearrangement joins TRBV7-9 to TRBJ2-1; D gene ambiguous. Germline V CDR1 and CDR2: SEHNR, FQNEAQ (reference sequence). Deletions cut 5 bases from V and 1 base from J, with 15 bases between. The CDR3 covers 16 residues. CDR3 protein: CASSVPGGRSYNEQFF. The CDR3 DNA follows: TGTGCCAGCAGCGTACCGGGTGGAAGGTCCTACAATGAGCAGTTCTTC.

On this clone itself: The sample holds other DNA sequences that translate to the same CDR3. J is TRBJ2-7 and V is TRBV19; 8 bases line up with TRBD1. Germline CDR1 and CDR2: LNHDA and SQIVND (reference sequence). J lost 3 bases, V lost 5 bases, and 6 bases had no gene match. The CDR3 contains 14 residues. CDR3 in DNA: TGTGCCAGTAGTGACGGGACAGGAGGCTACGAGCAGTACTTC. Translated, it gives CASSDGTGGYEQYF.

As DNA, the CDR3 is TGTGCCAGCAGCCTAGGTTGGGGAAACACCATATATTTT. This gives the protein CASSLGWGNTIYF. The rearrangement joins TRBV7-2 to TRBJ1-3; no reliable D call. The germline V and J ends were trimmed by 5 bases and 4 bases, with 9 bases remaining between them. Looked up from germline, CDR1 is SGHTA and CDR2 is FQGNSA. The CDR3 loop spans 13 amino acids. Full variable domain (outside the CDR3, taken from reference TRBV7-2 and TRBJ1-3): GAGVSQSPSNKVTEKGKDVELRCDPISGHTALYWYRQSLGQGLEFLIYFQGNSAPDKSGLPSDRFSAERTGGSVSTLTIQRTQQEDSAVYLCASSLGWGNTIYFGEGSWLTVV.

This rearrangement joins TRBV6-6 to TRBJ2-1; possibly TRBD1 for D (5 bases). V was clipped by 4 bases and J by 0 bases, with 10 bases between them. The germline V gene encodes CDR1 MNHNY and CDR2 SVGAGI (reference sequence). The CDR3 has 15 residues. The CDR3 here is CASSLGVYSYNEQFF. The CDR3 DNA follows: TGTGCCAGCAGTTTAGGGGTTTACTCCTACAATGAGCAGTTCTTC.

The V and J genes are TRBV5-6 and TRBJ2-1; 9 bases agree with TRBD2. Germline CDR1 SGHDT, CDR2 YYEEEE. Trimming removed 1 base from V and 5 bases from J; junction bases left unmatched: 7. CDR3 length: 16 residues. CDR3 region: CASSLISGSMNNEQFF. The CDR3 bases are TGTGCCAGCAGCTTGATTAGCGGGAGTATGAACAATGAGCAGTTCTTC. Full variable domain (missing parts from reference TRBV5-6 and TRBJ2-1): DAGVTQSPTHLIKTRGQQVTLRCSPKSGHDTVSWYQQALGQGPQFIFQYYEEEERQRGNFPDRFSGHQFPNYSSELNVNALLLGDSALYLCASSLISGSMNNEQFFGPGTRLTVL.

The genes are TRBV5-6 and TRBJ2-2, with 8 nucleotides matching TRBD1. CDR3 size: 16 residues. V shed 4 bases, J shed 4 bases, and the junction held 9 bases outside the gene matches. Germline V gene sequence: CDR1 SGHDT, CDR2 YYEEEE. This CDR3 reads CASSPRTGWSTGELFF. CDR3 nucleotides: TGTGCCAGCAGCCCCAGGACAGGGTGGAGCACCGGGGAGCTGTTTTTT. The whole variable domain, filled in from reference TRBV5-6 and TRBJ2-2, reads DAGVTQSPTHLIKTRGQQVTLRCSPKSGHDTVSWYQQALGQGPQFIFQYYEEEERQRGNFPDRFSGHQFPNYSSELNVNALLLGDSALYLCASSPRTGWSTGELFFGEGSRLTVL.

The J gene is TRBJ2-5, the V gene TRBV27; 7 bases align to TRBD2. The closer fit of TRBJ2-7 to the DNA end suggests the J call may be wrong. Per germline, CDR1 MNHEY and CDR2 SMNVEV (reference sequence). The CDR3 has 13 amino acids. The CDR3 nucleotides read TGTGCCAGCAGTTTACTAGCGGATGACGAGCAGTACTTC. Protein product: CASSLLADDEQYF.

CDR3 sequence reads: CASSVLSGRESYEQYF. DNA of the CDR3: TGTGCCAGCAGTGTTCTTAGCGGGAGGGAATCCTACGAGCAGTACTTC. This rearrangement joins TRBV28 to TRBJ2-7; TRBD2 aligns across 11 bases. This CDR3 is built from 16 residues. The junction had 7 bases not matched to a gene; V was cut back by 5 bases and J by 1 base. Germline assignment: CDR1 MDHEN and CDR2 SYDVKM.

CDR3 amino acids: CATSRGIGGRGRFSYEQYF. The CDR3 DNA follows: TGTGCCACCAGCAGAGGTATTGGGGGGCGCGGGAGATTCTCCTACGAGCAGTACTTC. This sequence joins TRBV15 and TRBJ2-7; TRBD2 might be the D (7 bases). V lost 1 base and J lost 0, with 22 bases in between. The CDR3 is 19 residues long. The germline CDR1 and CDR2 sequences are LNHNV and YYDKDF (reference sequence).

This clone was found once. The chain recombines TRBV28 with TRBJ2-5; 8 bases are shared with TRBD1. TRBJ2-7 explains the end of the DNA better; the J call may be wrong. The germline CDR1 and CDR2 sequences are MDHEN and SYDVKM. The CDR3 covers 14 residues. This CDR3 is CASSHPDRAYEQYF. The CDR3 nucleotides are TGTGCCAGCAGTCACCCGGACAGGGCCTACGAGCAGTACTTC.

The chain links TRBV28 to TRBJ1-1, with D tentatively TRBD1 (6 bases). Germline CDR1 MDHEN, CDR2 SYDVKM. The CDR3 totals 16 residues. V was cut by 7 bases and J by 3 bases, with 21 bases left in between. The CDR3 loop is CASTMGGAWVDTEAFF. CDR3 coding DNA: TGTGCCAGCACCATGGGGGGGGCGTGGGTCGACACTGAAGCTTTCTTT.

This clone was detected once. The rearrangement links TRBV7-8 to TRBJ2-7; tentative D call: TRBD1 (5 bases). Germline-derived CDR1 and CDR2 are SGHVS and FQNEAQ. Trimming removed 1 base at V and 3 bases at J, with 10 bases between. The CDR3 is 14 residues long. The CDR3 loop reads CASSLGPGNYEQYF. Written as DNA, the CDR3 is TGTGCCAGCAGCTTAGGGCCAGGGAACTACGAGCAGTACTTC.

The count of this clone is one. The chain links TRBV6-6 to TRBJ2-3, with 10 bases matching TRBD2. V gave up 6 bases and J gave up 5 bases; unmatched junction bases: 5. The CDR3 is 14 amino acids. Germline assignment: CDR1 MNHNY and CDR2 SVGAGI (reference sequence). The CDR3 DNA reads TGTGCCAGCAGCCTAGCGGGAGAGGTAGATACGCAGTATTTT. Protein: CASSLAGEVDTQYF.